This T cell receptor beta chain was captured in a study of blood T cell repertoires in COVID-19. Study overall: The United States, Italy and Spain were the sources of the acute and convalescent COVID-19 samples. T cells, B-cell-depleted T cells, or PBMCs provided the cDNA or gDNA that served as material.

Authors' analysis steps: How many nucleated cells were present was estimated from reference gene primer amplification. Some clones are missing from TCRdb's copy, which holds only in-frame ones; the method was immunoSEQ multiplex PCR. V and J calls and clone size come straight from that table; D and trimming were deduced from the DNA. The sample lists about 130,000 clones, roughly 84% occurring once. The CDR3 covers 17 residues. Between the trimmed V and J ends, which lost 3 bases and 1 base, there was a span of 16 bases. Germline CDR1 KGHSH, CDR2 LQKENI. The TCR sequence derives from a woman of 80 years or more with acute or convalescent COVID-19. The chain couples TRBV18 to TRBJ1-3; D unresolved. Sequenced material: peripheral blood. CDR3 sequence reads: CASSPATPGSSGNTIYF. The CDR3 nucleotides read TGTGCCAGCTCACCCGCGACCCCCGGGAGTTCTGGAAACACCATATATTTT.